This T cell receptor (beta chain) was sequenced during a study of T cell responses to AZD1222 COVID-19 vaccine. Germline lookup yields CDR1 LNHDA and CDR2 SQIVND (reference sequence). The CDR3 sequence is 14 residues long. With V trimmed by 3 bases and J by 5 bases, 3 bases remained unmatched. The protocol was immunoSEQ multiplex PCR, while the TCRdb copy is restricted to in-frame clones and leaves out a portion. The sample lists around 150,000 clones; about 90% were seen once. The sequences come from peripheral blood, collected 28 days after the second dose of the MenACWY control vaccine. This clonotype was obtained from an adult who received the MenACWY meningococcal vaccine as a control. The chain couples TRBV19 to TRBJ2-3; TRBD1 aligns across 9 bases. The CDR3 region has the DNA TGTGCCAGTAGTATCGGACAGGGGAAAGATACGCAGTATTTT. As protein: CASSIGQGKDTQYF.